Listed here are 28 T cell receptor beta chains from one sample, sequenced in a study of blood T cell repertoires in COVID-19. Sequencing used immunoSEQ multiplex PCR; TCRdb keeps in-frame clones, though not all of them. The sample records some 200,000 clones, roughly 81% being singletons. The specimen was peripheral blood. These receptors were obtained from a woman between 50 and 59 years old with active or convalescent COVID-19.

This chain connects TRBV9 to TRBJ2-3, with 8 bases matching TRBD2. The CDR3 has 13 amino acids. The junction had 10 bases not matched to a gene; V was cut back by 7 bases and J by 9 bases. From germline, CDR1 is SGDLS and CDR2 YYNGEE. The CDR3, as DNA: TGTGCCAGCCGGCGGGCGGGAGGACAGACGCAGTATTTT. Residues: CASRRAGGQTQYF.

The chain has TRBV23-1 and TRBJ1-4; D is undetermined. TRBV23-1 is designated an ORF whose function remains uncertain. V was cut by 6 bases and J by 0 bases, with 14 bases left in between. The CDR3 consists of 16 residues. CDR3 bases: TGCGCCAGCAGCCCCTCTAGGCAAACAACTAATGAAAAACTGTTTTTT. This sequence encodes CASSPSRQTTNEKLFF.

Judged by abundance, this clone is medium-sized (0.01 to 0.1%). This rearrangement joins TRBV2 to TRBJ1-5, with D unresolved. Looked up from germline, CDR1 is SNHLY and CDR2 is FYNNEI. Trimming removed 0 bases from V and 0 bases from J, with 15 bases in between. CDR3 length: 18 residues. The CDR3 loop reads CASSEAYYNDYSNQPQHF. As DNA, the CDR3 is TGTGCCAGCAGTGAAGCGTACTACAACGATTATAGCAATCAGCCCCAGCATTTT.

This chain links TRBV3-1 (or the pseudogene TRBV3-2) with TRBJ2-1; the D is unclear. The CDR3 covers 15 residues. The germline V and J ends were trimmed by 8 bases and 2 bases, with 16 bases remaining between them. Germline CDR1 reads LGHDT; CDR2 reads YNNKEL (reference sequence). CDR3: CASRGGVSPYNEQFF. The CDR3 DNA reads as TGTGCCAGCCGCGGTGGAGTGTCTCCCTACAATGAGCAGTTCTTC.

This clone was seen a few times. CDR3: CASSSYLVGGTIGEQYF. In DNA, the CDR3 is TGTGCCAGCAGTTCGTATCTGGTCGGCGGGACCATAGGCGAGCAGTACTTC. The V call is TRBV28, the J call TRBJ2-7, with a weak D call TRBD2 (6 bases). CDR1 MDHEN and CDR2 SYDVKM come from the germline V gene. This CDR3 is 17 amino acids long. V was clipped by 4 bases and J by 6 bases, with 25 bases between them.

The chain is built from TRBV6-5 and TRBJ2-2; D is possibly TRBD1 (6 bases). The CDR3 sequence is 14 residues long. The germline V and J ends were trimmed by 9 bases and 2 bases, with 13 bases remaining between them. CDR1 MNHEY and CDR2 SVGAGI come from the germline V gene. Written as DNA, the CDR3 is TGTGCCAGTTACAGGGTGGGAAACACCGGGGAGCTGTTTTTT. It translates to CASYRVGNTGELFF.

This chain links TRBV6-6 with TRBJ2-7; TRBD2 agrees at 10 bases. Germline V CDR1 and CDR2: MNHNY, SVGAGI (reference sequence). V lost 2 bases and J lost 5; bases outside the gene matches: 3. The CDR3 spans 14 residues. The CDR3 DNA reads as TGTGCCAGCAGTTACCTAGCGGGGGTGGACGAGCAGTACGTC. This gives the protein CASSYLAGVDEQYV.

The chain combines TRBV2 with TRBJ1-5, with TRBD1 matching over 7 bases. Germline values: CDR1 SNHLY, CDR2 FYNNEI. V dropped 5 bases and J dropped 2; count of bases not matched to a gene: 6. The CDR3 loop spans 15 amino acids. CDR3 protein: CASSPHGQGNQPQHF. Written as DNA, the CDR3 is TGTGCCAGCAGTCCCCATGGACAGGGCAATCAGCCCCAGCATTTT. Based on the CDR3 plus reference TRBV2 and TRBJ1-5, the full variable domain is EPEVTQTPSHQVTQMGQEVILRCVPISNHLYFYWYRQILGQKVEFLVSFYNNEISEKSEIFDDQFSVERPDGSNFTLKIRSTKLEDSAMYFCASSPHGQGNQPQHFGDGTRLSIL.

CDR3 in DNA: TGTGCCAGCAGCCGTCCAGGGGGCGCTTCTGGCTACACCTTC. This sequence encodes CASSRPGGASGYTF. The J gene is TRBJ1-2, the V gene TRBV6-5, with 8 bases that match TRBD1. The germline gives CDR1 MNHEY, CDR2 SVGAGI. This CDR3 is built from 14 residues. V was pared by 6 bases and J by 7 bases, with 10 bases of the junction left unmatched.

This chain links TRBV18 with TRBJ2-2, with D possibly matching TRBD1 (6 bases). Germline CDR1 is KGHSH and CDR2 is LQKENI. Trimming took 1 base from V and 1 from J, leaving 10 bases between them. The CDR3 consists of 16 residues. CDR3 protein: CASSPLSGVNTGELFF. CDR3 nucleotide sequence: TGTGCCAGCTCACCACTATCAGGGGTGAACACCGGGGAGCTGTTTTTT. Variable domain in full (rest from reference TRBV18 and TRBJ2-2): NAGVMQNPRHLVRRRGQEARLRCSPMKGHSHVYWYRQLPEEGLKFMVYLQKENIIDESGMPKERFSAEFPKEGPSILRIQQVVRGDSAAYFCASSPLSGVNTGELFFGEGSRLTVL.

The V call is TRBV7-8, the J call TRBJ2-7; D is ambiguous. The CDR3 consists of 13 residues. Between the trimmed V and J ends, which lost 3 bases and 0 bases, there was a span of 6 bases. Per the germline V gene, CDR1 is SGHVS and CDR2 is FQNEAQ. The CDR3 DNA reads TGTGCCAGCAGCTTGGCCAGCTCCTACGAGCAGTACGTC. Protein sequence: CASSLASSYEQYV.

The table lists this clone with a count of one. V usage is TRBV29-1 and J usage is TRBJ1-4; D remains unclear. CDR1 and CDR2 (germline): SQVTM, ANQGSEA. Deletions cut 4 bases from V and 0 bases from J, with 9 bases between. The CDR3 is 14 amino acids. The chain's CDR3 is CSVGEEPTNEKLFF. The CDR3 region has the DNA TGCAGCGTTGGTGAAGAGCCAACTAATGAAAAACTGTTTTTT.

The chain recombines TRBV9 with TRBJ2-1, with D possibly TRBD2 on 5 matching bases. CDR1 and CDR2 (germline): SGDLS, YYNGEE. Trimming removed 3 bases from V and 2 bases from J, with 15 bases in between. This CDR3 region has 16 residues. CDR3 protein: CASSDRAAMAYNEQFF. CDR3 sequence (DNA): TGTGCCAGCAGCGACCGAGCGGCTATGGCCTACAATGAGCAGTTCTTC.

The chain is built from TRBV6-2 or TRBV6-3 and TRBJ1-1; D unclear. The CDR3 has 14 residues. Deletions cut 7 bases from V and 4 bases from J, with 16 bases between. The germline V gene encodes CDR1 MNHEY and CDR2 SVGEGT. For the CDR3, the DNA is TGTGCCAGCAACCCGGGCGTCTGGGCCACTGAAGCTTTCTTT. Its translation is CASNPGVWATEAFF.

This clone has only one observation. The chain combines TRBV6-5 with TRBJ1-2; 9 nucleotides align to TRBD1. Germline V gene sequence: CDR1 MNHEY, CDR2 SVGAGI. The length of the CDR3 is 12 residues. The V segment lost 5 bases and the J segment 7 bases; nucleotides outside the gene matches: 2. The CDR3 coding sequence is TGTGCCAGCAGTCGGGACAGGGTTGGCTACACCTTC. It yields the protein CASSRDRVGYTF.

The genes are TRBV5-1 and TRBJ2-5, with a possible D match to TRBD2 (7 bases). Looked up from germline, CDR1 is SGHRS and CDR2 is YFSETQ. CDR3 size: 15 residues. V lost 5 bases and J 3 bases, leaving 17 bases between the germline ends. The CDR3 coding sequence is TGCGCCAGCAGGAGGACGGGGGGCCTCGAAGAGACCCAGTACTTC. Protein product: CASRRTGGLEETQYF.

J is TRBJ1-2 and V is TRBV6-5; 10 bases agree with TRBD1. Trimming at V came to 6 bases and at J to 5 bases, leaving 6 bases not matched to a gene. The CDR3 length is 14 residues. Germline lookup yields CDR1 MNHEY and CDR2 SVGAGI. The DNA of the CDR3 is TGTGCCAGCAGCATGGGGACAGGGGTTTATGGCTACACCTTC. Translated, it gives CASSMGTGVYGYTF.

Here the CDR3 DNA reads TGTGCCAGCAGCCCGGGACTAGCGGGGTCCGAGCAGTACGTC. This gives the protein CASSPGLAGSEQYV. This chain connects TRBV6-2 or TRBV6-3 to TRBJ2-7; 13 nucleotides align to TRBD2. CDR3 length: 14 residues. V lost 6 bases, J lost 6 bases, and 5 bases stayed unmatched. CDR1 and CDR2 from the germline V gene are MNHEY and SVGEGT.

The rearrangement links TRBV6-5 to TRBJ1-2; maybe TRBD1 (6 bases). V was pared by 4 bases and J by 8 bases, with 8 bases between. The CDR3 covers 11 residues. Germline V CDR1 and CDR2: MNHEY, SVGAGI. The CDR3 sequence is CASSWGHGYTF. In nucleotides, the CDR3 is TGTGCCAGCAGTTGGGGGCACGGCTACACCTTC.

This chain links TRBV3-1 (or the pseudogene TRBV3-2) with TRBJ1-3, with D possibly TRBD1 on 5 matching bases. V was shortened by 4 bases and J by 0 bases, with 13 bases between the two germline ends. CDR3 length: 16 residues. CDR1 is LGHDT and CDR2 is YNNKEL in the germline V gene (reference sequence). The CDR3 here is CASSPQTATSGNTIYF. The CDR3 region has the DNA TGTGCCAGCAGCCCCCAGACAGCGACCTCTGGAAACACCATATATTTT.

The V call is TRBV28, the J call TRBJ1-4; D is unclear. Trimming cost V 3 bases and J 7 bases, with 12 bases left between them. The germline gives CDR1 MDHEN, CDR2 SYDVKM. This CDR3 has 14 residues. Here the CDR3 reads CASSLGGEGEKLFF. CDR3 nucleotide sequence: TGTGCCAGCAGTTTGGGTGGGGAGGGTGAAAAACTGTTTTTT.

The chain links TRBV5-1 to TRBJ2-7; TRBD2 is a possible D gene (5 bases). This CDR3 is built from 14 residues. CDR1 and CDR2 (germline): SGHRS, YFSETQ. Trimming took 0 bases from V and 6 from J, leaving 13 bases between them. Here the CDR3 reads CASSLVTGEGEQYF. The CDR3 nucleotides are TGCGCCAGCAGCTTGGTAACCGGGGAAGGCGAGCAGTACTTC.

V and J are TRBV2 and TRBJ1-2, with D maybe TRBD1 (5 bases). Germline lookup yields CDR1 SNHLY and CDR2 FYNNEI. The CDR3 has 13 amino acids. The V and J ends lost 8 bases and 1 base respectively, with 11 bases between them. CDR3 bases: TGTGCCAGCGTACAGGACGATAACTATGGCTACACCTTC. Amino acid sequence: CASVQDDNYGYTF.

The table lists this clone with a count of one. The rearrangement links TRBV3-1 (or the pseudogene TRBV3-2) to TRBJ2-5; TRBD2 aligns across 7 bases. V lost 2 bases and J lost 7; bases outside the gene matches: 1. Germline loops: CDR1 LGHDT, CDR2 YNNKEL (reference sequence). The CDR3 loop spans 12 amino acids. CDR3 in DNA: TGTGCCAGCAGCCAAACTAGCGCGACCCAGTACTTC. This translates into CASSQTSATQYF.

The V and J genes are TRBV5-1 and TRBJ1-5, with unresolved D. Germline V gene sequence: CDR1 SGHRS, CDR2 YFSETQ. Trimming shortened V by 1 base and J by 3 bases, and 8 bases separated the two germline ends. This CDR3 contains 14 residues. CDR3 in amino acids: CASSLNGVNQPQHF. CDR3 nucleotides: TGCGCCAGCAGCTTGAACGGGGTCAATCAGCCCCAGCATTTT.

The chain uses TRBV11-2 and TRBJ1-5; 10 positions agree with TRBD1. The length of the CDR3 is 15 residues. The germline CDR1 and CDR2 sequences are SGHAT and FQNNGV. The ends lost 3 bases at V and 3 bases at J; junction bases unmatched: 2. CDR3 sequence (DNA): TGTGCCAGCAGCTTTGGGACAGGGGTCAATCAGCCCCAGCATTTT. Its translation: CASSFGTGVNQPQHF.

This chain links TRBV28 with TRBJ2-7; D remains unclear. Between the trimmed V and J ends, which lost 1 base and 3 bases, there was a span of 16 bases. This CDR3 contains 16 residues. From germline, CDR1 is MDHEN and CDR2 SYDVKM. The CDR3 DNA follows: TGTGCCAGCAGTTTATTTGGTGACGGGTTGGTCTACGAGCAGTACTTC. Encoded protein: CASSLFGDGLVYEQYF.

CDR3: CASSSGTSGNTDTQYF. CDR3 nucleotide sequence: TGTGCCAGCAGCTCCGGGACTAGCGGGAACACAGATACGCAGTATTTT. The gene calls are TRBV5-4 and TRBJ2-3; TRBD2 matches at 13 bases. In germline, CDR1 is SGHNT, CDR2 YYREEE (reference sequence). After removal of 3 bases from V and 2 bases from J, the junction contained 3 bases not matched to a gene. The CDR3 covers 16 residues.